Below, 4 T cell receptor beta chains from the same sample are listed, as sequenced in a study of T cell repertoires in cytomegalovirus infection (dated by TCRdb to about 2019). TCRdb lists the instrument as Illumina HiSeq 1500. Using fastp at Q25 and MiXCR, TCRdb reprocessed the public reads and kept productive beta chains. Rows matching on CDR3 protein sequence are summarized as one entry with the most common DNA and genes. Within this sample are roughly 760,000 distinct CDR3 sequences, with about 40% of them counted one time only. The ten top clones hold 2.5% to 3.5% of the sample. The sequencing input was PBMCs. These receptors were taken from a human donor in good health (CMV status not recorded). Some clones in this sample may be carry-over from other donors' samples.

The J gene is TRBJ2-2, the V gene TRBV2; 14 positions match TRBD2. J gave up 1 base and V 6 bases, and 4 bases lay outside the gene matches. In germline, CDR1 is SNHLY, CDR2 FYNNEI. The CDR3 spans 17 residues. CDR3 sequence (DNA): TGTGCCAGCAGGGGACTAGCGGGGGCCTTGAACACCGGGGAGCTGTTTTTT. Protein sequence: CASRGLAGALNTGELFF.

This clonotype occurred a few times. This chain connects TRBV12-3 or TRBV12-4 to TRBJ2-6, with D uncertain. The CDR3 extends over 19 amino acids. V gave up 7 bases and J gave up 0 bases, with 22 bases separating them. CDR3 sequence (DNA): TGTGCCAGCACCGCGGACCCGAGAACACAAAGCTCTGGGGCCAACGTCCTGACTTTC. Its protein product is CASTADPRTQSSGANVLTF.

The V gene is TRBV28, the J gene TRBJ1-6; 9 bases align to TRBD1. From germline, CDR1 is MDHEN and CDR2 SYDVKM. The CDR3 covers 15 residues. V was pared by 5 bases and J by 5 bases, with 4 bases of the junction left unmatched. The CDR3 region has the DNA TGTGCCAGCAGTGGGGGGGACAGGGATAATTCACCCCTCCACTTT. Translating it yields CASSGGDRDNSPLHF.

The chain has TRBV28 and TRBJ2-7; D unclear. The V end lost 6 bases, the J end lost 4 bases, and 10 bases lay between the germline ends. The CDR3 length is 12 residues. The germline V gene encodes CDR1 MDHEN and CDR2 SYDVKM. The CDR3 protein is CASSPQVYEQYF. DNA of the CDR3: TGTGCCAGCAGCCCTCAGGTGTACGAGCAGTACTTC. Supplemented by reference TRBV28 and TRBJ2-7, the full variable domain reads DVKVTQSSRYLVKRTGEKVFLECVQDMDHENMFWYRQDPGLGLRLIYFSYDVKMKEKGDIPEGYSVSREKKERFSLILESASTNQTSMYLCASSPQVYEQYFGPGTRLTVT.